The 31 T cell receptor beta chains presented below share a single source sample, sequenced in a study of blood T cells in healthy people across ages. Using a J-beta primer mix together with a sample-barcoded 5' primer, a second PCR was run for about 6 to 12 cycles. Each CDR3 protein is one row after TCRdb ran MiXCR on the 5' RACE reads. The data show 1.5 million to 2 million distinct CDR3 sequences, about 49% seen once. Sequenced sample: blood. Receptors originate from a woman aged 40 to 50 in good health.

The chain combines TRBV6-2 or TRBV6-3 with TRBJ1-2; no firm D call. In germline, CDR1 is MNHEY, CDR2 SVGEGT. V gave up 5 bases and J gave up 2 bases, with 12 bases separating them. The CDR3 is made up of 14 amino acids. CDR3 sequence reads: CASSRRTVNYGYTF. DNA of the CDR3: TGTGCCAGCAGTCGACGGACGGTGAACTATGGCTACACCTTC.

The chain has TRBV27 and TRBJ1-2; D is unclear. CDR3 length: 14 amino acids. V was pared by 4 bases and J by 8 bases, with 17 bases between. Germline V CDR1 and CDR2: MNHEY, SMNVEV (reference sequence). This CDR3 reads CASSSADVGWGYTF. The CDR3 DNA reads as TGTGCCAGCAGTTCCGCGGACGTAGGCTGGGGCTACACCTTC.

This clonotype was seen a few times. This CDR3 is CASSLEVWETQYF. CDR3 nucleotide sequence: TGTGCCAGCAGCTTAGAGGTTTGGGAGACCCAGTACTTC. This chain links TRBV7-9 with TRBJ2-5; no reliable D call. V was cut by 1 base and J by 5 bases, with 8 bases left in between. This CDR3 is 13 amino acids long. Germline V gene data show CDR1 as SEHNR and CDR2 as FQNEAQ (reference sequence). The entire variable domain, with the rest obtained from reference TRBV7-9 and TRBJ2-5, is as follows: DTGVSQNPRHKITKRGQNVTFRCDPISEHNRLYWYRQTLGQGPEFLTYFQNEAQLEKSRLLSDRFSAERPKGSFSTLEIQRTEQGDSAMYLCASSLEVWETQYFGPGTRLLVL.

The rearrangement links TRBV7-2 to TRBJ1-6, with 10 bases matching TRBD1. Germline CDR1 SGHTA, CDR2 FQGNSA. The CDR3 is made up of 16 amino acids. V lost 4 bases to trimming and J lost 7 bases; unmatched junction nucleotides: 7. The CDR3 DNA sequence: TGTGCCAGCAGCTCCGGGACAGGGGCCATGAATTCACCCCTCCACTTT. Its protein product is CASSSGTGAMNSPLHF.

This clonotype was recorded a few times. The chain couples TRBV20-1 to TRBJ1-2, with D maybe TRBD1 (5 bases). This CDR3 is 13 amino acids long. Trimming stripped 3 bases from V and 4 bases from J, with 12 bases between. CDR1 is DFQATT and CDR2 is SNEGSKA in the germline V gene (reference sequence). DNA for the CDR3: TGCAGTGCTAGTGCTCCTAGGGGCTATGGCTACACCTTC. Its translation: CSASAPRGYGYTF.

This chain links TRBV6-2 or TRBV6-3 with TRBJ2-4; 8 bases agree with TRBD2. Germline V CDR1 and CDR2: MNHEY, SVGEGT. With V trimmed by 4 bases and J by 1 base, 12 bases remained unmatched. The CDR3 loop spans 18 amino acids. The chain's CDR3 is CASSWGPFERGAKNIQYF. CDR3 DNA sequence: TGTGCCAGCAGTTGGGGGCCCTTCGAGCGGGGGGCCAAAAACATTCAGTACTTC.

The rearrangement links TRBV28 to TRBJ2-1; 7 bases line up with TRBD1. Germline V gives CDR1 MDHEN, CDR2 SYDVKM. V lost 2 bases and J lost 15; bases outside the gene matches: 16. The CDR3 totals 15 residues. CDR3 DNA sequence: TGTGCCAGCAGTTTAACCTTCCGACAGGGTGGACGTCCGTTCTTC. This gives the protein CASSLTFRQGGRPFF.

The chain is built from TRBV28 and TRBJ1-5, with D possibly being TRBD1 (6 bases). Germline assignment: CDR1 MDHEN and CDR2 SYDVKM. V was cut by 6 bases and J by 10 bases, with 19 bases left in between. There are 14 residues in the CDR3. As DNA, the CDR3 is TGTGCCAGCAGAACGGGACACGGGGGGAAACCCCAGCATTTT. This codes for CASRTGHGGKPQHF.

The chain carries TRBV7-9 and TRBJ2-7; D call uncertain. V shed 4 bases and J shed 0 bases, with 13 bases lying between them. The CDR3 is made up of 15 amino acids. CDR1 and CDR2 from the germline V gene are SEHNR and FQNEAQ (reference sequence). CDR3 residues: CASSSPRGFSYEQYF. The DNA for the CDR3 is TGTGCCAGCAGCTCCCCACGCGGTTTCTCCTACGAGCAGTACTTC. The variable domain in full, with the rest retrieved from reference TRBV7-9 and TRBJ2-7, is DTGVSQNPRHKITKRGQNVTFRCDPISEHNRLYWYRQTLGQGPEFLTYFQNEAQLEKSRLLSDRFSAERPKGSFSTLEIQRTEQGDSAMYLCASSSPRGFSYEQYFGPGTRLTVT.

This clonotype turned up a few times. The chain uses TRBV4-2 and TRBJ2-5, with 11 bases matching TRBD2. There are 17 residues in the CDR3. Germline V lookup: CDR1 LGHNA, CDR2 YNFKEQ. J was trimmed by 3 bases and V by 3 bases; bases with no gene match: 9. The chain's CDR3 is CASSHPMGTSGEETQYF. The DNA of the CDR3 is TGTGCCAGCAGCCACCCCATGGGGACTAGCGGTGAAGAGACCCAGTACTTC.

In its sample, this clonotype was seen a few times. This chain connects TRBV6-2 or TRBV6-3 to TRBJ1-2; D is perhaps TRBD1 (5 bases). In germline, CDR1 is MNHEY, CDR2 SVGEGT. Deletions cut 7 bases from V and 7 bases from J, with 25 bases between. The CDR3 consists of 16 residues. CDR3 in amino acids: CASIQTGTRGGGGYTF. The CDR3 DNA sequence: TGTGCCAGCATCCAGACCGGGACCCGTGGAGGTGGTGGCTACACCTTC.

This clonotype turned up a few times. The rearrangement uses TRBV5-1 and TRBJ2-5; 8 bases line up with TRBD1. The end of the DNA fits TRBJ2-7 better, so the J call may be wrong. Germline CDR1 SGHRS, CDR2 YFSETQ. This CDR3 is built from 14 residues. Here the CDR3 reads CASSLTGGFYEQYF. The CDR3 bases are TGCGCCAGCAGCTTGACAGGGGGATTCTACGAGCAGTACTTC.

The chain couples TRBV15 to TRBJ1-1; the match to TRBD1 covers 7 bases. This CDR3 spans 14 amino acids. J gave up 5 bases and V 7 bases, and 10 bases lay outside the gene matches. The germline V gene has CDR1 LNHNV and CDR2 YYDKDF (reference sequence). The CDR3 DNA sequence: TGTGCCACCAACCGACAGGGTTCGTCGACTGAAGCTTTCTTT. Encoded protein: CATNRQGSSTEAFF.

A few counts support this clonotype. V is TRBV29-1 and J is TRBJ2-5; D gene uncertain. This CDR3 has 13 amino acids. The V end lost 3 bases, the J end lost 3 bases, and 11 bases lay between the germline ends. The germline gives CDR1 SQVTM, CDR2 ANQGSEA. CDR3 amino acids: CSVEGVPEETQYF. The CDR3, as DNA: TGCAGCGTTGAGGGCGTCCCTGAAGAGACCCAGTACTTC.

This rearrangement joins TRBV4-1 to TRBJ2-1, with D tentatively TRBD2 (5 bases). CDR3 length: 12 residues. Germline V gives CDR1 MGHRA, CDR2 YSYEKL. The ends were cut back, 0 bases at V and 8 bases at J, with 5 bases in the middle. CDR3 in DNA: TGCGCCAGCAGCCAAGAGGAGGATGAGCAGTTCTTC. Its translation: CASSQEEDEQFF.

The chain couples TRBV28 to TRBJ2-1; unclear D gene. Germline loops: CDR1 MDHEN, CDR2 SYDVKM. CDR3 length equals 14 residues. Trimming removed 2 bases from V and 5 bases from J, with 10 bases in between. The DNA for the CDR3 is TGTGCCAGCAGTTTAGCTGCCAGAAACAATGAGCAGTTCTTC. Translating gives CASSLAARNNEQFF.

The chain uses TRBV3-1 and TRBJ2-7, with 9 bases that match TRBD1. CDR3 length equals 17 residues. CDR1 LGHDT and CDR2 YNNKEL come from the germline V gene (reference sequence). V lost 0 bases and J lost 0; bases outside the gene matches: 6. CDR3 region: CASSQDRDRVGSYEQYF. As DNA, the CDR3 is TGTGCCAGCAGCCAAGATCGGGACAGGGTTGGCTCCTACGAGCAGTACTTC.

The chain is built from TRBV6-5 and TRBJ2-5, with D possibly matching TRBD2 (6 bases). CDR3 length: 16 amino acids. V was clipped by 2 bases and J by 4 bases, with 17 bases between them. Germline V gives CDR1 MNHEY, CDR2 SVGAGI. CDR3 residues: CASSYHGRGYRETQYF. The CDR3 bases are TGTGCCAGCAGTTACCACGGGAGAGGGTACCGAGAGACCCAGTACTTC.

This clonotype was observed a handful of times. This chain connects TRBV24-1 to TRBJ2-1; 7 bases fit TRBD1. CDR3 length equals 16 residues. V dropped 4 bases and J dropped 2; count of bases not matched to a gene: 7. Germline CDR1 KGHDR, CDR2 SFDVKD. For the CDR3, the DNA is TGTGCCACCAGTGACCCCCGGGACAGAACCTACAATGAGCAGTTCTTC. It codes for CATSDPRDRTYNEQFF.

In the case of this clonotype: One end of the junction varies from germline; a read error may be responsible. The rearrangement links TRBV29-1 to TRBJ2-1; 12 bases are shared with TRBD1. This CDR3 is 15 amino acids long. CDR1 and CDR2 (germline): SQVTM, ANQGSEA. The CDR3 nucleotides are TGCGGCGTTGAACCGGGACAGGGGGCAGGAAGTGAGCAGTTCTTC. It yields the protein CGVEPGQGAGSEQFF.

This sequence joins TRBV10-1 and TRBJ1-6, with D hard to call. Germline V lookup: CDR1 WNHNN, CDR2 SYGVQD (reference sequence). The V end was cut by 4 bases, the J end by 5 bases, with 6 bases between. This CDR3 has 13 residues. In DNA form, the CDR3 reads TGCGCCAGCAGTGTTCAGGATAATTCACCCCTCCACTTT. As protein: CASSVQDNSPLHF.

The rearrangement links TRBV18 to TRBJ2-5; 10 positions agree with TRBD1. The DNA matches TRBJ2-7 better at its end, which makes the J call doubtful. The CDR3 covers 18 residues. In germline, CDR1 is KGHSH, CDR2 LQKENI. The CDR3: CASSPLPLTGGVSDEQYF. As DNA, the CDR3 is TGTGCCAGCTCCCCCCTCCCCCTGACAGGGGGCGTTTCGGACGAGCAGTACTTC.

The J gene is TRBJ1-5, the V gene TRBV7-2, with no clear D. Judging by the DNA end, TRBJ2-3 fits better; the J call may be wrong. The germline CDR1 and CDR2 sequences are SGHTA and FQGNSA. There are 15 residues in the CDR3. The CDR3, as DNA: TGTGCCAGCAGCCCCCCGAGCCTTTCGGCCGATACGCAGTATTTT. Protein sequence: CASSPPSLSADTQYF.

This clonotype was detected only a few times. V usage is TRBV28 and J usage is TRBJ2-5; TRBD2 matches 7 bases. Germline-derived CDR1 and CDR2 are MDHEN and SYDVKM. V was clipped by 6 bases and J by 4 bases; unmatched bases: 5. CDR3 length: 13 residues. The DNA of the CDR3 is TGTGCCAGCAGATTAGCGGGCCTAGAGACCCAGTACTTC. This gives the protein CASRLAGLETQYF.

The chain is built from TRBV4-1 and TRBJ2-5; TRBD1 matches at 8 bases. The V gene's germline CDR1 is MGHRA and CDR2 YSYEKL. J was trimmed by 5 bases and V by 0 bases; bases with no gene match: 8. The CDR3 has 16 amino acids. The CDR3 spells CASSQEGQGAYETQYF. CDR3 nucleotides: TGCGCCAGCAGCCAAGAAGGGCAGGGGGCCTATGAGACCCAGTACTTC.

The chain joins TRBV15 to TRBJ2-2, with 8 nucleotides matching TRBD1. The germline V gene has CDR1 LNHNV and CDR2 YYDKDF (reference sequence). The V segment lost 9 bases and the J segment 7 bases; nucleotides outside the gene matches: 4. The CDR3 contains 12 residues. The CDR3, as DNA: TGTGCCACAAGAGACAGGGGCGGGGAGCTGTTTTTT. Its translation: CATRDRGGELFF.

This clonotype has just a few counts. The CDR3, as DNA: TGTGCCACCAGCAGAGATCCAAACCCGCAGTATTTT. Protein sequence: CATSRDPNPQYF. The chain links TRBV15 to TRBJ2-3; D not certain. The V end lost 0 bases, the J end lost 10 bases, and 8 bases lay between the germline ends. CDR1 and CDR2 (germline): LNHNV, YYDKDF (reference sequence). CDR3 length: 12 residues. The complete variable domain, with remaining parts taken from reference TRBV15 and TRBJ2-3, reads DAMVIQNPRYQVTQFGKPVTLSCSQTLNHNVMYWYQQKSSQAPKLLFHYYDKDFNNEADTPDNFQSRRPNTSFCFLDIRSPGLGDTAMYLCATSRDPNPQYFGPGTRLTVL.

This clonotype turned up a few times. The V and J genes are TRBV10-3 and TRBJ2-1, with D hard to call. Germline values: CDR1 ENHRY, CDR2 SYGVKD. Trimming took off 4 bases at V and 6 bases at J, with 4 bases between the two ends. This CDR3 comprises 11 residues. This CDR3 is CAISGINEQFF. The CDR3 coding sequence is TGTGCCATCAGTGGGATCAATGAGCAGTTCTTC.

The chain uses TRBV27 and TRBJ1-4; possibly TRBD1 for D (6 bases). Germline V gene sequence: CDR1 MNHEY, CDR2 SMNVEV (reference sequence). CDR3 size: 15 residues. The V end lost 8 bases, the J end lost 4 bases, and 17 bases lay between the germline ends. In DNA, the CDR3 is TGTGCCAGCGCACGTTCAGGGGTTCTTAATGAAAAACTGTTTTTT. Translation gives CASARSGVLNEKLFF.

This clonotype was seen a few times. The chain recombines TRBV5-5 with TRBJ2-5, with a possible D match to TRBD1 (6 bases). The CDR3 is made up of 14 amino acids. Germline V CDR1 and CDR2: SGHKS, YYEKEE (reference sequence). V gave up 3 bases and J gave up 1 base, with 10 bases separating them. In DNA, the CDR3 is TGTGCCAGCAGCTGGGGACATCTCCAAGAGACCCAGTACTTC. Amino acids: CASSWGHLQETQYF.

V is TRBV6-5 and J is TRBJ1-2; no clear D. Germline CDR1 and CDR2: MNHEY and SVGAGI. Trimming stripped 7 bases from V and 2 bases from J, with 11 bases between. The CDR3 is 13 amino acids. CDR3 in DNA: TGTGCCAGCACCCGACAAGCCAACTATGGCTACACCTTC. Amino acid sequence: CASTRQANYGYTF.